The 15 T cell receptor beta chains below all came from one sample that was sequenced in a study of T cell repertoires in cytomegalovirus infection (dated by TCRdb to about 2019). Data came from an Illumina HiSeq 1500. The raw public data were reprocessed by TCRdb itself: fastp quality trimming at Q25, MiXCR clonotype calling, in-frame beta chains only. Identical CDR3 protein sequences are pooled into one entry, listed with their most common genes and DNA. Recorded for this sample are some 150,000 distinct CDR3 sequences; 30% to 40% of them occurred a single time. The ten largest clones add up to around 50% of the sample. This specimen's treatment or condition label, per the study, means: in vitro stimulation with specific CMV peptide epitopes to enrich CMV-specific T cells. These TCRs are of unknown antigen specificity. Sequencing used CD8+ T cells from cultured PBMCs, obtained from culture after CMV antigen stimulation. Every receptor here comes from a human donor in good health (CMV status not recorded). Some clones in this sample may be carry-over from other donors' samples.

This clonotype was counted between two and nine times. The chain uses TRBV3-1 and TRBJ1-2; D uncertain. Trimming stripped 0 bases from V and 7 bases from J, with 9 bases between. The CDR3 covers 13 residues. The germline CDR1 and CDR2 sequences are LGHDT and YNNKEL (reference sequence). This chain's CDR3 is CASSQDLRAGYTF. DNA of the CDR3: TGTGCCAGCAGCCAAGATCTGCGGGCTGGCTACACCTTC.

This clonotype was detected ten times or more. The V call is TRBV7-2, the J call TRBJ1-5; D gene unclear. Trimming took off 2 bases at V and 7 bases at J, with 12 bases between the two ends. CDR3 length: 14 amino acids. Germline CDR1 reads SGHTA; CDR2 reads FQGNSA. CDR3 protein: CASSLTGDNQPQHF. The CDR3, as DNA: TGTGCCAGCAGCTTAACTGGGGATAACCAGCCCCAGCATTTT.

This sequence joins TRBV7-7 and TRBJ1-1, with D perhaps TRBD1 (5 bases). V was clipped by 5 bases and J by 0 bases, with 16 bases between them. This CDR3 region has 16 residues. Germline loops: CDR1 SSHAT, CDR2 FNYEAQ (reference sequence). The CDR3 loop reads CASSPMSGGLNTEAFF. CDR3 sequence (DNA): TGTGCCAGCAGCCCTATGTCGGGGGGTTTGAACACTGAAGCTTTCTTT.

This clonotype has at least ten counts. The chain uses TRBV5-8 and TRBJ2-5; the D is unclear. CDR1 is SGHTS and CDR2 is YDEGEE in the germline V gene. V was clipped by 0 bases and J by 2 bases, with 8 bases between them. The CDR3 extends over 14 amino acids. The CDR3 sequence is CASSLGYAQETQYF. Written as DNA, the CDR3 is TGTGCCAGCAGCTTGGGCTACGCTCAAGAGACCCAGTACTTC.

This clonotype was counted only a few times. This sequence joins TRBV12-3 or TRBV12-4 and TRBJ1-1; D possibly corresponds to TRBD1 (5 bases). CDR3 size: 14 residues. V lost 3 bases and J 4 bases, leaving 12 bases between the germline ends. The CDR3, as DNA: TGTGCCAGCAGTTTGGGGGAGAGGGGCACTGAAGCTTTCTTT. Translated: CASSLGERGTEAFF.

The V call is TRBV6-5, the J call TRBJ2-2; D may be TRBD1 (5 bases). The CDR3 loop spans 14 amino acids. V lost 0 bases, J lost 6 bases, and 8 bases lay in between. Germline CDR1 reads MNHEY; CDR2 reads SVGAGI. The CDR3 spells CASSYSWTSGELFF. The CDR3, as DNA: TGTGCCAGCAGTTACTCCTGGACATCCGGGGAGCTGTTTTTT.

This rearrangement joins TRBV27 to TRBJ2-7; D unclear. V lost 0 bases and J lost 2, with 5 bases in between. CDR1 is MNHEY and CDR2 is SMNVEV in the germline V gene (reference sequence). The CDR3 extends over 13 amino acids. For the CDR3, the DNA is TGTGCCAGCAGTTTATCGAGGACCTACGAGCAGTACTTC. It translates to CASSLSRTYEQYF.

This clonotype was seen a handful of times. The chain employs TRBV10-3 and TRBJ2-1; 12 nucleotides agree with TRBD1. This CDR3 is 16 amino acids long. V was pared by 2 bases and J by 4 bases, with 3 bases of the junction left unmatched. Germline lookup yields CDR1 ENHRY and CDR2 SYGVKD. CDR3 amino acids: CAISERGQGAYNEQFF. The DNA of the CDR3 is TGTGCCATCAGTGAGCGGGGACAGGGGGCATACAATGAGCAGTTCTTC.

This clonotype was observed at least ten times. The chain employs TRBV27 and TRBJ2-1, with TRBD2 identical over 7 bases. V lost 3 bases and J lost 6; bases outside the gene matches: 2. CDR3 length equals 13 residues. Per germline, CDR1 MNHEY and CDR2 SMNVEV (reference sequence). The DNA for the CDR3 is TGTGCCAGCAGTTTGGGACTACTCAATGAGCAGTTCTTC. Translated, it gives CASSLGLLNEQFF.

This clonotype showed up just a few times. V gene TRBV2 combines with J gene TRBJ2-6; D possibly corresponds to TRBD1 (5 bases). This CDR3 region has 17 residues. The germline V gene encodes CDR1 SNHLY and CDR2 FYNNEI. The V gene lost 7 bases and the J gene lost 0 bases, with 16 bases spanning the gap. CDR3 sequence reads: CASILLTDLSGANVLTF. The CDR3 coding sequence is TGTGCCAGCATCCTTCTGACAGACCTCTCTGGGGCCAACGTCCTGACTTTC.

For the CDR3, the DNA is TGCGCCAGCAGCCAAGAGGGCCAGGGGTTGAATGAGCAGTTCTTC. Residues: CASSQEGQGLNEQFF. V and J are TRBV4-1 and TRBJ2-1, with a weak D call TRBD1 (6 bases). The V end lost 0 bases, the J end lost 7 bases, and 13 bases lay between the germline ends. CDR1 is MGHRA, CDR2 YSYEKL, per germline. The CDR3 contains 15 residues.

The chain is built from TRBV7-6 and TRBJ2-7, with D perhaps TRBD1 (6 bases). CDR3 length: 13 residues. Germline loops: CDR1 SGHVS, CDR2 FNYEAQ. The ends were cut back, 5 bases at V and 5 bases at J, with 13 bases in the middle. CDR3: CASSLVGANEQYF. CDR3 DNA: TGTGCCAGCAGCCTCGTGGGGGCGAACGAGCAGTACTTC.

The chain uses TRBV12-3 or TRBV12-4 and TRBJ2-1; D call uncertain. Trimming removed 5 bases from V and 12 bases from J, with 14 bases in between. CDR3 length: 12 amino acids. The CDR3 sequence: CASSTGPVGQFF. CDR3 nucleotides: TGTGCCAGCAGTACCGGTCCCGTCGGGCAGTTCTTC.

The CDR3 loop reads CASSDRLSSYEQYF. As DNA, the CDR3 is TGTGCCAGCAGTGACAGGCTGAGCTCCTACGAGCAGTACTTC. The chain couples TRBV28 to TRBJ2-7; D might be TRBD1 (6 bases). Deletions cut 5 bases from V and 0 bases from J, with 11 bases between. This CDR3 has 14 residues. Germline V gene sequence: CDR1 MDHEN, CDR2 SYDVKM. Complete variable domain (other parts from reference TRBV28 and TRBJ2-7): DVKVTQSSRYLVKRTGEKVFLECVQDMDHENMFWYRQDPGLGLRLIYFSYDVKMKEKGDIPEGYSVSREKKERFSLILESASTNQTSMYLCASSDRLSSYEQYFGPGTRLTVT.

The chain employs TRBV24-1 and TRBJ2-3; tentative D call: TRBD2 (6 bases). The CDR3 extends over 15 amino acids. V was cut by 3 bases and J by 1 base, with 10 bases left in between. Germline V gene sequence: CDR1 KGHDR, CDR2 SFDVKD. The CDR3 DNA reads TGTGCCACCAGTGATACCCCGGGGGGCACAGATACGCAGTATTTT. Residues: CATSDTPGGTDTQYF.